This T cell receptor beta chain appears in the sequencing data of a study of cytomegalovirus exposure and HLA in healthy donors (dated by TCRdb to 2017 to 2019). The study in broad terms: An earlier analysis of roughly 570 of the donors reported about 280 Gb of sequence data and 117 million unique TCR beta sequences obtained from around 180 million T cells. The number of typed donors differed by locus: about 629-630 for A, B, C, DRB1 and DQB1; approximately 530 for DQA1; approximately 600 for DPA1; and 400 to 480 for DPB1. Donor age, sex, ethnicity and CMV serostatus were collected together with the repertoire data. The genetic ancestry cluster associated with self-reported Caucasian donors included over 80% of the roughly 380 genotyped donors. The study profiled the T cell repertoires of 666 subjects by immunosequencing and related them to cytomegalovirus serostatus. The study was designed to test whether signatures of past pathogen exposure could be identified by cataloging public T cell receptors. To predict cytomegalovirus infection status, the study brought together high-throughput TCR immunosequencing, statistical association of individual TCRs with disease status, and machine learning. An early release covering some 640 HLA-typed donors comprised roughly 300 gigabases of sequencing data and 85 million to 100 million unique TCR sequences. A later analysis re-analyzed previously published TCR beta repertoires from about 730 donors and added high-resolution HLA genotyping to study TCR occurrence patterns. Four or five DR-DQ haplotypes were treated as single units for association and clustering because of strong linkage in the cohort. All discovery cohort repertoires had been generated on a single sequencing platform. On average, 235,054 unique TCR beta nucleotide sequences were sequenced per donor among about 400 genotyped donors of the cohort, with 15% to 20% of those sequences being non-productive. In a later genetic analysis, genome-wide SNP genotypes for about 55% of the roughly 700 donors were used, and that subset was treated as a discovery cohort. A separate validation cohort of 100 to 150 different subjects was used in addition to the roughly 640-subject first cohort. The later analysis used no new phenotypic data to find candidate immune exposures, relying instead on TCR beta sequences and their occurrence across donors. Class I and class II HLA loci were covered by the typing at four-digit resolution. An earlier analysis of about 600 of the donors used high-throughput TCR beta sequencing to judge whether each TCR beta V gene segment behaved as functional or pseudogenic. What the study reported, not specific to this receptor: It was suggested by the authors that the approach could potentially be generalized to other disease states and immunological phenotypes. Assigning TCR associations to individual alleles was difficult when HLA alleles, especially DR and DQ, strongly co-occurred. The classifier was reported to diagnose cytomegalovirus status with high specificity and sensitivity in both the original and validation cohorts. For the cohort, immune exposure information was limited to CMV serostatus. Sequencing depth was assumed to be roughly uniform across donors in the presence/absence analyses, though that assumption may not hold. While some public TCRs were present in many individuals, most TCR sequences turned up only very rarely across donors. V-gene and J-gene trimming of TCR beta chains was associated with a missense DCLRE1C variant in a later genetic analysis, and the association was replicated in an independent cohort. This cohort had only TCR beta chains sequenced, and the lack of alpha or paired-chain data limited which features could be detected. Because counts were too low, 15 to 20 rarely observed V segments, including chromosome 9 orphons, were left out of the earlier analysis of roughly 600 of the donors. A further reported finding was that TCR beta sequences accurately predicted the HLA-A and HLA-B alleles for most subjects in the first cohort. In an earlier analysis of a few hundred of the donors, most TCR beta V segments were observed in productive rearrangements about 87% or about 30% of the time, broadly matching IMGT annotations. Several of the top co-occurrence clusters appeared to be linked to parvovirus B19, influenza, CMV and Epstein-Barr virus, according to a later analysis. A later genetic analysis reported fewer N-insertions in productive TCRs among donors in an Asian-associated ancestry cluster than the approximately 670-donor mean. A total of fewer than 200 TCR beta chains were listed by the study as associated with cytomegalovirus. Some IMGT-functional V segments, including TRBV6-2 and TRBV6-3, could not be distinguished by the 87-base-pair reads and were therefore excluded. The sequencing pipeline was judged likely to have produced a cluster of highly shared sequence variants as a technical artifact. At a false discovery rate of 0.05, a later analysis linked 16,000 or so TCR beta sequences to specific HLA alleles. Because HLA typing was missing for some donors at each locus, association tests included only the typed subset. In a later analysis, the rate of TCR association differed among HLA loci, with DRB1 alleles having the most associated TCRs and HLA-C alleles having the fewest. Correlated functional status among segregating V segments might be attributable to linkage disequilibrium, but an unknown experimental factor could not be ruled out. In vitro tests confirmed that a few of the cytomegalovirus-associated TCR beta chains recognize cytomegalovirus antigens. According to a later analysis, most CMV-associated TCR beta chains appeared to be HLA-restricted, and the HLA associations seemed to be driven largely by CMV exposure. In a later analysis, HLA-associated TCR beta chains were found to be more clonally expanded and to have lower generation probabilities than equally common non-associated chains.

The cohort was made up of under 800 healthy bone marrow donors. At the time of sampling, all cohort members were nominally healthy, though unrecorded immune exposures were likely present. The donor was CMV seropositive and was included in the group of some 290 seropositive cohort members. A peripheral blood sample was collected from each donor, and TCR beta sequencing was performed on peripheral blood mononuclear cells. The Qiagen DNeasy Blood Extraction Kit was used to extract genomic DNA from the blood cell samples. The library was obtained by the immunoSEQ multiplex PCR assay. A mixture of 60 forward primers for TCR Vbeta segments and 13 reverse primers for TCR Jbeta segments was used in the multiplex PCR. The CDR3 region of rearranged TCR beta genes was amplified from genomic DNA by a multiplex PCR assay. Amplified TCR beta libraries were sequenced as 87-base-pair reads on the Illumina HiSeq System. Per the source publication's procedure: Across the 500 to 750 repertoires, a later analysis counted some 81 million unique TCR beta chains, 9.5 million to 13 million of which were shared by at least two donors. Raw reads were error-corrected and collapsed into unique sequences by a nearest-neighbor algorithm in which closely related sequences were merged to remove PCR and sequencing errors. V, D and J gene segments were assigned by aligning CDR3 sequences to IMGT reference sequences. For a sequence to be retained, a match of at least six nucleotides to both a V gene segment and a J gene segment was required. Rearrangements were classified as productive when the CDR3 lacked stop codons and remained in frame with V and J, and all other rearrangements were classified as non-productive. Following IMGT convention, CDR3 was defined as the stretch from the second conserved V-encoded cysteine to the conserved J-encoded phenylalanine. The earlier analysis of about 590 of the donors excluded sequences that lacked an unambiguous match to a single V gene segment. In an earlier analysis of 587 of the donors, a V segment was called functional when productive rearrangements were above 56.7%, and segregating when the standard deviation between donors exceeded 5%. A statistical classification framework was developed to diagnose cytomegalovirus status using the catalog of TCR beta chain sequences. In a later analysis, TCR nucleotide sequences were compared against IMGT/GENE-DB human TR gene sequences so that V and J genes could be assigned. In a later analysis, CDR3 sequences and most-parsimonious VDJ recombination scenarios were assigned using the TCRdist pipeline. A later analysis defined each TCR beta chain by its CDR3 amino acid sequence plus V-gene family, and excluded reads lacking a unique V-gene family. As a way to deal with suspected cross-contamination and a sequencing artifact, a later analysis dropped 450 to 700 nucleotide sequences that were highly shared and had low generation probability. A later analysis calculated a clonal expansion index for each public chain from normalized within-repertoire ranks of inferred template counts. A later analysis computed generation probabilities with a VDJ recombination model fitted to out-of-frame rearrangements, and checked the results against IGoR. In a later analysis, hypergeometric tests were used to score TCR-TCR, TCR-HLA and TCR-CMV co-occurrence, with a repertoire-size bias correction applied to TCR pairs. In a later analysis, false discovery rates were estimated by permuting HLA or CMV assignments 20 times. In a later analysis, co-occurring TCRs were grouped with DBSCAN, and TCRdist sequence similarity was added when clustering was performed within HLA-allele-positive subsets. For co-occurrence clustering, repertoires with fewer than 30,000 or more than 120,000 public chains were excluded, along with a handful of repertoires with anomalous nucleotide sharing. The immuneACCESS repertoire file appears here via TCRdb, limited to in-frame rearrangements. These files lack a portion of the clones; in checked studies, under half of the deficit traces to unresolved V genes, and the cause of the others is not known. The V and J calls and clone size are taken from that table; D and trimming were inferred from the DNA. The sample contains some 90,000 clones, 81% of them found a single time. In total, the top ten clones hold 4.2% of the sample.

Notes on this clone: Its antigen is still unknown. No clone much larger than this one lies a single base away; base qualities are absent.

The germline V gene (reference sequence) yields MNHNY for CDR1 and SVGAGI for CDR2. The CDR3 goes from the cysteine to the phenylalanine over 12 residues. The CDR3 DNA has 36 bases and is translated from base 1. Ends trimmed: V by 6 bases, J by 11 bases; bases unmatched to a gene: 7. This chain is built from TRBV6-6 and TRBJ2-3, and TRBD2 aligns with 8 junction nucleotides. The sequenced sample consisted of PBMCs. This clonotype was obtained from a woman between 65 and 79 years old in good health and CMV-seropositive. The DNA reads as follows: TGTGCCAGCAGCAACAGGGCGGGAGGGCAGTATTTT. Translated, this is CASSNRAGGQYF.